This TCR beta chain was recorded in a study of T cells after yellow fever vaccination (dated by TCRdb to the late 2010s). About the investigation overall: Libraries from fractions with low cell numbers were prepared with the SMART-Seq v4 Ultra Low Input RNA kit. To follow T-cell clones before and after both primary and booster YFV17D yellow fever vaccination, bulk TCR alpha and beta repertoires underwent longitudinal sequencing. Two healthy male donors, one aged 18 to 30 and one aged 30 to 40 years, were included in the cohort. Blood was collected at multiple timepoints before and after primary and secondary immunization, and bulk PBMC replicates and cell subsets were isolated.

TCR cDNA was made using 5'RACE template switching, a step that added a universal primer site and unique molecular identifiers. Priming for cDNA synthesis came from both the TCR alpha and TCR beta constant segments. Libraries were amplified in two PCR steps, with sample barcodes and sequencing adapters added in the second step. Sequencing of the libraries was done on either Illumina HiSeq 2500 (2x100 bp) or NovaSeq (2x150 bp). For the original study's pipeline: Reads were demultiplexed and collapsed into UMI consensus sequences with MIGEC, and V(D)J alignment was performed with MiXCR. Vaccine-responding clonotypes were identified with edgeR using replicate PBMC samples, with FDR below 0.01 and a log2 fold change above 5 up to day 15 being required. CD4 or CD8 identity was assigned to each bulk clonotype according to whether the clonotype was present at higher abundance in the sequenced CD4 repertoire or the sequenced CD8 repertoire. TCRdb trimmed public reads at Q25 via fastp, called clones via MiXCR and kept in-frame beta chains. CDR3 protein sequences are deduplicated, and each keeps its most common genes and DNA. It is TCRdb's table, rather than the study itself, that gives the V and J calls and clone size. In this sample the table shows hundreds of thousands of distinct CDR3 sequences, roughly 8.7% of which occur a single time. The ten largest make up over 15% of the sample.

The treatment or condition label, read with the paper, signifies: live attenuated yellow fever vaccine strain. At each blood-draw timepoint, two biological replicates of bulk PBMCs were obtained. A standard Ficoll-Paque protocol was used to isolate PBMCs from peripheral blood. TriZol was used to extract RNA from bulk PBMCs, CD4 and CD8 fractions, and dextramer-positive and dextramer-negative fractions. Here is what the overall study found, with its caveats: A small share of clonotypes occurred in both CD4 and CD8 compartments, likely arising from convergent recombination. Because the study included only a couple of donors, the extent to which the findings can be generalized is limited. After the booster, most clones that had expanded after primary vaccination were detected again (around 97% of CD4 and around nine tenths of CD8), suggesting broad maintenance of memory. FACS-sorted repertoires could contain abundant contaminating clonotypes from the bulk population, so computational filtering was required. Compared with the primary T-cell response, the secondary T-cell response was weaker but faster, peaking on day 5 rather than day 15.

This clonotype turned up a few times. It lacks a known antigen. Nothing much larger sits one base from this clone, and base qualities are not available. The germline V gene (reference sequence) specifies MNHEY as CDR1 and SMNVEV as CDR2. After removal of 4 bases from V and 0 bases from J, the junction retains 8 bases not matched to a gene. Reading from cysteine to phenylalanine, the CDR3 counts 16 amino acids. Just the 48-base CDR3 DNA is kept, in frame starting at base 1. The chain joins TRBV27 to TRBJ2-7, and 8 junction bases match TRBD1. The sequences come from PBMCs, collected on the day of the first yellow fever vaccination. This receptor was taken from a man between 18 and 35 years old who received the YFV17D yellow fever vaccine. The CDR3 loop reads CASSSDGTGVSYEQYF. The sequenced DNA is TGTGCCAGCAGTTCCGACGGGACAGGTGTCTCCTACGAGCAGTACTTC.